The 14 T cell receptor beta chains below all came from one sample that was sequenced in a study of cytotoxic CD8 clonotypes in ibrutinib-treated CLL. Repertoires were generated with immunoSEQ multiplex PCR, while TCRdb's copy carries only in-frame clones and drops some. The table shows roughly 180,000 clones, with approximately 80% occurring only once. This material consisted of PBMCs, taken after 24 months of ibrutinib treatment. These TCRs come from a human donor with chronic lymphocytic leukemia.

For the CDR3, the DNA is TGTGCCAGCAGTCAGGACGTCCCTAGCTATGGCTACACCTTC. The encoded protein is CASSQDVPSYGYTF. The V call is TRBV21-1, the J call TRBJ1-2. TRBV21-1 is deemed a pseudogene. This CDR3 spans 14 amino acids.

This chain connects TRBV2 to TRBJ2-2; D is undetermined. This CDR3 is built from 14 residues. V lost 2 bases, J lost 4 bases, and 8 bases lay in between. Germline CDR1 and CDR2: SNHLY and FYNNEI. This chain's CDR3 is CASSENSRTGELFF. The CDR3 region has the DNA TGTGCCAGCAGTGAAAATAGTCGCACCGGGGAGCTGTTTTTT.

This clone has a single count. The chain links TRBV2 to TRBJ1-2; D is perhaps TRBD1 (6 bases). The V end was cut by 0 bases, the J end by 4 bases, with 12 bases between. The germline gives CDR1 SNHLY, CDR2 FYNNEI. The CDR3 is 15 amino acids. For the CDR3, the DNA is TGTGCCAGCAGTGAAGCTAGGGGGTCCCTCTATGGCTACACCTTC. Translated, it gives CASSEARGSLYGYTF.

The gene calls are TRBV7-2 and TRBJ2-3, with 10 nucleotides matching TRBD1. Germline loops: CDR1 SGHTA, CDR2 FQGNSA. This CDR3 comprises 12 residues. Losses at the gene ends were 4 bases for V and 14 bases for J; bases not matched to a gene: 6. CDR3 in DNA: TGTGCCAGCAGCTCACGGGACAGGGGAGGGTATTTT. Translated, it gives CASSSRDRGGYF.

The rearrangement joins TRBV9 to TRBJ1-4; no firm D call. Germline V gene data show CDR1 as SGDLS and CDR2 as YYNGEE. The CDR3 is 15 residues long. Trimming took off 0 bases at V and 3 bases at J, with 9 bases between the two ends. The CDR3 loop is CASSVVPGANEKLFF. The CDR3 DNA reads TGTGCCAGCAGCGTAGTCCCAGGAGCTAATGAAAAACTGTTTTTT.

V and J are TRBV4-1 and TRBJ1-5; 8 nucleotides agree with TRBD1. V trimming: 0 bases; J trimming: 0 bases; junction bases outside the gene matches: 7. The germline gives CDR1 MGHRA, CDR2 YSYEKL. This CDR3 contains 18 residues. In DNA, the CDR3 is TGCGCCAGCAGCCAAGATACCGGGACAGGAGATAGCAATCAGCCCCAGCATTTT. Amino acids: CASSQDTGTGDSNQPQHF.

The V gene is TRBV29-1, the J gene TRBJ2-4; a weak D match, TRBD2 (5 bases). Trimming cost V 5 bases and J 10 bases, with 15 bases left between them. This CDR3 region has 12 residues. Germline-derived CDR1 and CDR2 are SQVTM and ANQGSEA. The chain's CDR3 is CSVTEGDGIQYF. The CDR3 nucleotides are TGCAGCGTTACCGAGGGCGATGGTATTCAGTACTTC.

The chain carries TRBV29-1 and TRBJ2-6, with D perhaps TRBD2 (6 bases). The germline V gene encodes CDR1 SQVTM and CDR2 ANQGSEA. The length of the CDR3 is 13 residues. The V end was cut by 7 bases, the J end by 0 bases, with 7 bases between. This CDR3 is CSGRDSGANVLTF. The CDR3 coding sequence is TGCAGCGGGAGGGACTCTGGGGCCAACGTCCTGACTTTC.

This chain links TRBV10-3 with TRBJ2-7; D is possibly TRBD2 (5 bases). The V and J ends lost 4 bases and 2 bases respectively, with 12 bases between them. Germline CDR1 and CDR2: ENHRY and SYGVKD. There are 14 residues in the CDR3. This chain's CDR3 is CAISADRGAYEQYF. In DNA, the CDR3 is TGTGCCATCAGTGCGGACCGGGGAGCCTACGAGCAGTACTTC.

In the case of this clone: Other DNA sequences in this specimen translate into the identical CDR3. J is TRBJ1-2 and V is TRBV27; no clear D gene. Trimming cost V 3 bases and J 0 bases, with 8 bases left between them. The V gene's germline CDR1 is MNHEY and CDR2 SMNVEV (reference sequence). This CDR3 comprises 14 residues. The DNA for the CDR3 is TGTGCCAGCAGTTTGCGGGATACTAACTATGGCTACACCTTC. Its protein product is CASSLRDTNYGYTF.

The chain employs TRBV30 and TRBJ1-5; 7 nucleotides agree with TRBD1. With 2 bases clipped from V and 9 bases from J, the junction kept 10 bases outside the gene matches. The CDR3 loop spans 14 amino acids. The germline V gene encodes CDR1 GTSNPN and CDR2 SVGIG (reference sequence). The CDR3 spells CAWSINRGQGPQHF. In nucleotides, the CDR3 is TGTGCCTGGAGTATTAACAGGGGACAAGGGCCCCAGCATTTT.

This chain links TRBV28 with TRBJ2-7; weak D call: TRBD2 (7 bases). In germline, CDR1 is MDHEN, CDR2 SYDVKM. V lost 4 bases, J lost 5 bases, and 12 bases lay in between. The CDR3 sequence is 13 residues long. The CDR3 here is CASSSGGLDEQYF. CDR3 bases: TGTGCCAGCAGTTCCGGGGGGCTCGACGAGCAGTACTTC.

The rearrangement links TRBV14 to TRBJ2-3, with a weak D call TRBD2 (6 bases). The CDR3 contains 14 residues. Trimming left V 4 bases short and J 5 bases short, with 13 bases between. Germline CDR1 and CDR2: SGHDN and FVKESK. As DNA, the CDR3 is TGTGCCAGCAGCCCGCCGGGAGTAGTAGATACGCAGTATTTT. This sequence encodes CASSPPGVVDTQYF. Full variable domain (rest looked up from reference TRBV14 and TRBJ2-3): EAGVTQFPSHSVIEKGQTVTLRCDPISGHDNLYWYRRVMGKEIKFLLHFVKESKQDESGMPNNRFLAERTGGTYSTLKVQPAELEDSGVYFCASSPPGVVDTQYFGPGTRLTVL.

The rearrangement uses TRBV11-2 and TRBJ1-3, with 7 positions matching TRBD1. V dropped 5 bases and J dropped 0; count of bases not matched to a gene: 10. The V gene's germline CDR1 is SGHAT and CDR2 FQNNGV. The CDR3 has 17 amino acids. CDR3 sequence: CASSLNRDSNSGNTIYF. CDR3 DNA: TGTGCCAGCAGCCTTAACCGGGACAGCAACTCTGGAAACACCATATATTTT.